These 20 T cell receptor beta chains were all obtained from the same sample, sequenced in a study of T-cell reconstitution after alpha-beta-depleted transplantation in children (dated by TCRdb to about 2016). The library was prepared using PCR. Sequenced on an Illumina HiSeq 2500. To normalize quantification of the TCRbeta repertoire, the TCR libraries were built with molecular barcoding that relied on unique molecular identifiers. The public reads were reanalyzed by TCRdb: fastp trimming at Q25, MiXCR alignment, in-frame beta chains only. Records with the same CDR3 protein are collapsed into one entry carrying the most frequent genes and DNA. The table for this sample lists some 340,000 distinct CDR3 sequences; 10% of them were counted only once. About 2.3% of the sample belongs to the ten largest clones. The specimen comprised PBMCs from the stem cell graft donor, sampled from the stem cell graft. The origin of the receptors is a human donor who donated a stem cell graft to a child with acute lymphoblastic leukemia.

This clonotype was recorded a few times. The chain links TRBV11-1 to TRBJ2-1, with a tentative D call TRBD1 (6 bases). V dropped 5 bases and J dropped 0 bases, with 14 bases sitting between them. Germline V gives CDR1 SGHAT, CDR2 FQDESV (reference sequence). The CDR3 has 16 residues. In DNA, the CDR3 is TGTGCCAGCAGCCACCCTAGGGGGAGCTCCTACAATGAGCAGTTCTTC. Protein sequence: CASSHPRGSSYNEQFF.

This clonotype was observed a few times. The chain couples TRBV24-1 to TRBJ2-7; D not resolved. There are 14 residues in the CDR3. Per the germline V gene, CDR1 is KGHDR and CDR2 is SFDVKD. V gave up 0 bases and J gave up 2 bases, with 7 bases separating them. CDR3 nucleotides: TGTGCCACCAGTGATTTGTCCGGAGCCTACGAGCAGTACTTC. Translation: CATSDLSGAYEQYF.

In its sample, this clonotype was seen a few times. The chain combines TRBV29-1 with TRBJ2-1; the D gene could be TRBD1 or TRBD2 (6 bases each). This CDR3 is 12 amino acids long. Germline lookup yields CDR1 SQVTM and CDR2 ANQGSEA. Trimming pared 4 bases from V and 9 bases from J, leaving 13 bases between. This CDR3 reads CSVVVWGAEQFF. The CDR3 coding sequence is TGCAGCGTTGTCGTGTGGGGGGCTGAGCAGTTCTTC.

At least ten counts were recorded for this clonotype. V usage is TRBV20-1 and J usage is TRBJ2-7; 9 bases are shared with TRBD1. The germline CDR1 and CDR2 sequences are DFQATT and SNEGSKA (reference sequence). CDR3 size: 13 residues. V dropped 6 bases and J dropped 0; count of bases not matched to a gene: 3. The CDR3 nucleotides read TGCAGTGCGCGGACAGGGGCCTCCTACGAGCAGTACTTC. It specifies CSARTGASYEQYF.

This clonotype was observed many times. The CDR3 DNA is TGTGCCAGCAGCTTGTCGCTAGCGGGACTGAATACGCAGTATTTT. Protein sequence: CASSLSLAGLNTQYF. The chain couples TRBV5-6 to TRBJ2-3; TRBD2 matches at 9 bases. Trimming removed 1 base from V and 7 bases from J; junction bases left unmatched: 7. Germline loops: CDR1 SGHDT, CDR2 YYEEEE. The length of the CDR3 is 15 residues.

The chain combines TRBV5-1 with TRBJ2-2; TRBD1 matches 9 bases. The CDR3 loop spans 15 amino acids. With 6 bases clipped from V and 5 bases from J, the junction kept 8 bases outside the gene matches. The germline CDR1 and CDR2 sequences are SGHRS and YFSETQ. The CDR3 DNA follows: TGCGCCAGCACATCCGGGACAGGGCGTACCGGGGAGCTGTTTTTT. It translates to CASTSGTGRTGELFF.

The chain links TRBV3-1 to TRBJ2-7, with 8 bases identical to TRBD2. The junction had 12 bases not matched to a gene; V was cut back by 0 bases and J by 5 bases. CDR3 size: 17 residues. CDR1 is LGHDT, CDR2 YNNKEL, per germline (reference sequence). This chain's CDR3 is CASSQDLSGGPRNEQYF. CDR3 bases: TGTGCCAGCAGCCAAGATCTCTCGGGAGGGCCGAGGAACGAGCAGTACTTC.

This clonotype has ten or more counts. This CDR3 reads CASSVGWQGGTGELFF. CDR3 in DNA: TGTGCCAGCAGCGTTGGGTGGCAGGGGGGCACCGGGGAGCTGTTTTTT. V and J are TRBV9 and TRBJ2-2; TRBD1 is a possible D gene (7 bases). Per germline, CDR1 SGDLS and CDR2 YYNGEE. The CDR3 has 16 residues. The V gene lost 2 bases and the J gene lost 4 bases, with 15 bases spanning the gap.

The rearrangement uses TRBV12-3 or TRBV12-4 and TRBJ2-1; D gene uncertain. The CDR3 has 12 amino acids. Trimming cost V 6 bases and J 9 bases, with 12 bases left between them. DNA for the CDR3: TGTGCCAGCAGCCTCCGGTTTGGTGAGCAGTTCTTC. Its protein product is CASSLRFGEQFF.

In its sample, this clonotype was seen a few times. J is TRBJ2-3 and V is TRBV20-1, with D hard to call. This CDR3 spans 16 amino acids. Germline V gene data show CDR1 as DFQATT and CDR2 as SNEGSKA (reference sequence). With 3 bases removed from V and 1 base from J, the gap between germline ends came to 17 bases. CDR3 DNA sequence: TGCAGTGCTAGCCTCCCGCAGACCTCCGGCACAGATACGCAGTATTTT. Encoded protein: CSASLPQTSGTDTQYF.

This clonotype was detected only a few times. This rearrangement joins TRBV5-1 to TRBJ2-2; D might be TRBD1 or TRBD2, each matching 5 bases. V lost 7 bases to trimming and J lost 5 bases, with 21 bases between them. The germline V gene encodes CDR1 SGHRS and CDR2 YFSETQ. The CDR3 runs 16 residues. CDR3 sequence reads: CASLTGHQGLTGELFF. Here the CDR3 DNA reads TGCGCCAGCTTGACGGGGCACCAAGGACTTACCGGGGAGCTGTTTTTT.

This clonotype was counted only a few times. This chain connects TRBV12-3 or TRBV12-4 to TRBJ2-1; D might be TRBD2 (6 bases). The V and J ends lost 6 bases and 10 bases respectively, with 19 bases between them. This CDR3 spans 14 amino acids. Here the CDR3 DNA reads TGTGCCAGCAGATCGCTCGGGAGAGGCGGGGAGCAGTTCTTC. Its protein product is CASRSLGRGGEQFF.

The chain recombines TRBV11-3 with TRBJ2-3; no firm D call. V was trimmed by 1 base and J by 5 bases, leaving 10 bases between them. Germline V lookup: CDR1 SGHNT, CDR2 YENEEA. The CDR3 is 14 amino acids. CDR3 region: CASSLGRARDTQYF. In DNA form, the CDR3 reads TGTGCCAGCAGCTTAGGCCGCGCCCGAGATACGCAGTATTTT.

This clonotype was seen a handful of times. The chain recombines TRBV29-1 with TRBJ2-2; 12 bases are shared with TRBD2. The CDR3 is 15 residues long. V lost 7 bases to trimming and J lost 3 bases; unmatched junction nucleotides: 6. CDR1 and CDR2 from the germline V gene are SQVTM and ANQGSEA. The DNA for the CDR3 is TGCAGCGCCAAGACTAGCGGGAGTCACACCGGGGAGCTGTTTTTT. It codes for CSAKTSGSHTGELFF.

This clonotype was found a few times. The chain uses TRBV7-8 and TRBJ2-3; weak D call: TRBD2 (6 bases). Germline V lookup: CDR1 SGHVS, CDR2 FQNEAQ. V was cut by 5 bases and J by 2 bases, with 17 bases left in between. This CDR3 comprises 16 residues. CDR3 in amino acids: CASSPKPGLPTDTQYF. The CDR3 nucleotides are TGTGCCAGCAGCCCGAAACCGGGACTTCCCACAGATACGCAGTATTTT.

The genes are TRBV18 and TRBJ2-2; TRBD1 matches at 7 bases. The length of the CDR3 is 21 residues. Trimming took 3 bases from V and 3 from J; bases not matched to a gene: 22. Germline V CDR1 and CDR2: KGHSH, LQKENI. In DNA, the CDR3 is TGTGCCAGCTCACCGAGGACAGGACCGAGACAGGCCGAATTTGACACCGGGGAGCTGTTTTTT. Protein product: CASSPRTGPRQAEFDTGELFF.

The chain has TRBV6-5 and TRBJ1-1, with D uncertain. Germline V lookup: CDR1 MNHEY, CDR2 SVGAGI. The CDR3 is 13 amino acids. V was cut by 5 bases and J by 2 bases, with 9 bases left in between. The CDR3 nucleotides are TGTGCCAGCAGTCGCAATAGCAACACTGAAGCTTTCTTT. Amino acids: CASSRNSNTEAFF.

There are a few counts of this clonotype. The rearrangement uses TRBV5-4 and TRBJ1-3; unclear D gene. Germline V CDR1 and CDR2: SGHNT, YYREEE (reference sequence). The germline V and J ends were trimmed by 3 bases and 4 bases, with 8 bases remaining between them. The CDR3 has 13 residues. The CDR3 spells CASSSGRGNTIYF. The CDR3 DNA follows: TGTGCCAGCAGCTCGGGAAGGGGAAACACCATATATTTT.

The V and J genes are TRBV7-8 and TRBJ2-7; possible D gene TRBD2, 5 bases. Germline V gives CDR1 SGHVS, CDR2 FQNEAQ. Trimming removed 1 base at V and 0 bases at J, with 10 bases between. This CDR3 region has 15 residues. CDR3 DNA sequence: TGTGCCAGCAGCTTAGGCGGAGCGGCCTCCTACGAGCAGTACTTC. It translates to CASSLGGAASYEQYF.

This clonotype showed up many times. This chain joins TRBV4-1 and TRBJ2-7; D ambiguous. V was clipped by 0 bases and J by 0 bases, with 18 bases between them. Germline V lookup: CDR1 MGHRA, CDR2 YSYEKL. This CDR3 region has 18 residues. The CDR3 spells CASSQEAPPVSLSYEQYF. The CDR3 DNA is TGCGCCAGCAGCCAAGAAGCCCCCCCGGTCAGCCTCTCCTACGAGCAGTACTTC.